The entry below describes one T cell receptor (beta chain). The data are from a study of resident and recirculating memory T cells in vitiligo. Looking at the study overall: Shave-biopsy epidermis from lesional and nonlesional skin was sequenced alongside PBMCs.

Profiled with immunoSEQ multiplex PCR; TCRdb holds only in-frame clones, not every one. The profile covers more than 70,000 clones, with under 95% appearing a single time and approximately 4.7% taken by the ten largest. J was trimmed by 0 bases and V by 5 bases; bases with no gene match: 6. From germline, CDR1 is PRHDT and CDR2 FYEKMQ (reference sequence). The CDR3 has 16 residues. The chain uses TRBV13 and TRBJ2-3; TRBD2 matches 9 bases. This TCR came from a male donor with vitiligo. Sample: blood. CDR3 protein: CASSPGTSRSTDTQYF. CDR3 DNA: TGTGCCAGCAGCCCCGGGACTAGCCGTAGCACAGATACGCAGTATTTT.